Listed below are T cell receptor beta chains from one sample, sequenced in a study of blood T cell repertoires in COVID-19. Sequencing was performed with immunoSEQ multiplex PCR; in TCRdb, only in-frame clones are kept and a portion is missing. This sample has 150,000 or so clones, with around 81% found just once. Sequencing was carried out using peripheral blood. The receptors were sampled from a woman aged 55-69 years with acute or convalescent COVID-19. CDR3s include the opening cysteine and the closing phenylalanine or tryptophan. The D gene is left open where the match is weak. Size is omitted from some rows. Given values are once, few, many or a class for expanded clones.

size: -
J: TRBJ2-7
D: -
length: 16
V: TRBV28
CDR3: CASSLYSGPRTYEQYF
DNA: TGTGCCAGCAGTTTATATAGCGGCCCAAGGACCTACGAGCAGTACTTC

size: once
J: TRBJ1-1
D: TRBD1
length: 15
V: TRBV18
CDR3: CASSPGQGTGTEAFF
DNA: TGTGCCAGCTCACCCGGACAGGGGACGGGCACTGAAGCTTTCTTT

size: few
J: TRBJ2-7
D: -
length: 15
V: TRBV7-8
CDR3: CASSLGGGGSYEQYF
DNA: TGTGCCAGCAGCTTAGGGGGAGGGGGCTCCTACGAGCAGTACTTC

size: few
J: TRBJ1-6
D: TRBD1
length: 15
V: TRBV28
CDR3: CASSPGQSYGSPLHF
DNA: TGTGCCAGCAGTCCGGGACAGTCGTACGGTTCACCCCTCCACTTT

size: -
J: TRBJ1-2
D: -
length: 13
V: TRBV19
CDR3: CASSIEGQSGYTF
DNA: TGTGCCAGTAGTATAGAGGGGCAGAGTGGCTACACCTTC

size: -
J: TRBJ1-1
D: -
length: 13
V: TRBV11-3
CDR3: CASSPGLNTEAFF
DNA: TGTGCCAGCAGTCCGGGATTGAACACTGAAGCTTTCTTT

size: -
J: TRBJ2-7
D: -
length: 15
V: TRBV11-2
CDR3: CASSLAHDFRYEQYF
DNA: TGTGCCAGCAGCTTAGCCCACGACTTCCGCTACGAGCAGTACTTC

size: -
J: TRBJ2-3
D: TRBD2
length: 16
V: TRBV11-2
CDR3: CASKEIRGRGTDTQYF
DNA: TGTGCCAGCAAGGAGATCCGCGGGAGGGGCACAGATACGCAGTATTTT

size: -
J: TRBJ1-2
D: -
length: 13
V: TRBV11-2
CDR3: CASSLPGGGGYTF
DNA: TGTGCCAGCAGCTTACCCGGGGGTGGTGGCTACACCTTC

size: -
J: TRBJ2-2
D: TRBD2
length: 14
V: TRBV24-1
CDR3: CATSDQSGAGELFF
DNA: TGTGCCACCAGTGATCAGAGCGGGGCCGGGGAGCTGTTTTTT

size: -
J: TRBJ2-1
D: TRBD2
length: 14
V: TRBV10-3
CDR3: CAISEGLASNEQFF
DNA: TGTGCCATCAGTGAGGGACTAGCGAGTAATGAGCAGTTCTTC

size: -
J: TRBJ1-1
D: TRBD1
length: 13
V: TRBV7-2
CDR3: CASSFSRGTEAFF
DNA: TGTGCCAGCAGCTTCAGCAGGGGGACTGAAGCTTTCTTT

size: -
J: TRBJ1-2
D: TRBD1
length: 12
V: TRBV29-1
CDR3: CSAETGAEGYTF
DNA: TGCAGCGCCGAGACAGGGGCGGAAGGCTACACCTTC

size: -
J: TRBJ2-1
D: TRBD2
length: 16
V: TRBV24-1
CDR3: CATSAIAGGSYNEQFF
DNA: TGTGCCACCAGTGCCATTGCGGGGGGCTCCTACAATGAGCAGTTCTTC

size: many
J: TRBJ2-7
D: TRBD2
length: 15
V: TRBV19
CDR3: CASSIGTSGAYEQYF
DNA: TGTGCCAGTAGTATCGGGACTAGCGGGGCTTACGAGCAGTACTTC

size: -
J: TRBJ1-5
D: -
length: 15
V: TRBV18
CDR3: CASSTEVGQSQPQHF
DNA: TGTGCCAGCTCAACCGAAGTTGGCCAGTCTCAGCCCCAGCATTTT

size: few
J: TRBJ2-1
D: -
length: 16
V: TRBV21-1
CDR3: CASSKAVRDFTNEQFF
DNA: TGTGCCAGCAGCAAAGCTGTCAGGGATTTCACTAATGAGCAGTTCTTC

size: few
J: TRBJ1-2
D: TRBD1
length: 14
V: TRBV18
CDR3: CASSPSRAGGGYTF
DNA: TGTGCCAGCTCACCGAGCCGGGCAGGGGGCGGCTACACCTTC

size: -
J: TRBJ1-2
D: -
length: 15
V: TRBV23-1
CDR3: CASSQSSGQNYGYTF
DNA: TGCGCCAGCAGTCAATCGAGCGGACAGAACTATGGCTACACCTTC